This TCR beta chain was sequenced for a study of cytomegalovirus exposure and HLA in healthy donors. Overall study context: Among the roughly 400 genotyped donors, over 70% were placed in the Caucasian-associated ancestry cluster.

The PCR was carried out with 60 Vbeta primers and 13 Jbeta primers. TCRdb keeps only in-frame clones here, not all; method: immunoSEQ multiplex PCR. Of roughly 120,000 clones in the sample, roughly 70% were seen once. This clone has just a few counts. Its target is unknown. The CDR3 runs to 14 residues. V lost 3 bases to trimming and J lost 3 bases, with 8 bases between them. Germline CDR1 reads LNHDA; CDR2 reads SQIVND (reference sequence). The study, taken as a whole, reports: Fewer N-insertions (relative to the approximately 670-donor mean) were reportedly seen in an Asian-associated ancestry cluster in a later analysis. Accurate prediction of HLA-A and HLA-B alleles (for most subjects) was reportedly achieved from TCR beta sequences.

V is TRBV19 and J is TRBJ2-2, with D unresolved. Sequencing was performed on PBMCs. This TCR derives from a woman between 35 and 50 years old in good health and CMV-seronegative. In DNA, the CDR3 is TGTGCCAGTAGTATGTTGCGTGACACCGGGGAGCTGTTTTTT. It encodes CASSMLRDTGELFF.